Listed below are T cell receptor beta chains from one sample, sequenced in a study of cytomegalovirus exposure and HLA in healthy donors. Clones were read by immunoSEQ multiplex PCR, and TCRdb kept only the in-frame ones, dropping some. Among about 170,000 clones, approximately 84% were seen once, and the ten largest hold under 0.4%. Sequencing was done on a sample of PBMCs. Receptors originate from a boy younger than 10 in good health and CMV-seronegative. The CDR3 runs from the conserved cysteine through the conserved F or W. D genes are given only for firm matches. Some rows mark clone size as missing; the rest say once, few, many or name a class of expanded clone.

D	J	size	V	CDR3	DNA
TRBD2	TRBJ2-1	NA	TRBV6-5	CASSYQPGLAYNEQFF	TGTGCCAGCAGTTACCAACCGGGACTAGCGTACAATGAGCAGTTCTTC
NA	TRBJ1-5	once	TRBV30	CAWRKQGLPNQPQHF	TGTGCCTGGAGGAAGCAGGGACTACCCAATCAGCCCCAGCATTTT
TRBD1	TRBJ2-1	NA	TRBV14	CASTMTGTGSYNEQFF	TGTGCCAGCACAATGACCGGGACAGGGTCCTACAATGAGCAGTTCTTC
NA	TRBJ2-7	few	TRBV25-1	CASSESFEQYF	TGTGCCAGCAGTGAATCATTCGAGCAGTACTTC
TRBD1	TRBJ2-7	once	TRBV5-1	CASSVQGVRTYEQYF	TGCGCCAGCAGCGTTCAGGGGGTGAGGACCTACGAGCAGTACTTC
NA	TRBJ2-1	NA	TRBV14	CASSFAPGGEQFF	TGTGCCAGCAGCTTTGCGCCGGGTGGTGAGCAGTTCTTC
TRBD2	TRBJ2-1	NA	TRBV6-1	CASSEDLSGSEFF	TGTGCCAGCAGTGAAGACTTAAGCGGGAGTGAGTTCTTC
TRBD2	TRBJ2-7	few	TRBV27	CASSSTSEPSYEQYF	TGTGCCAGCAGTTCCACTAGCGAACCGTCCTACGAGCAGTACTTC
NA	TRBJ1-1	NA	TRBV9	CASSVGAMTEAFF	TGTGCCAGCAGCGTAGGAGCTATGACTGAAGCTTTCTTT
TRBD2	TRBJ2-2	NA	TRBV4-1	CASSQEGLAGTGELFF	TGCGCCAGCAGCCAAGAGGGACTAGCGGGGACCGGGGAGCTGTTTTTT
NA	TRBJ2-1	NA	TRBV14	CASSLGQFRRGRKDEQFF	TGTGCCAGCAGCCTAGGGCAATTTCGGAGGGGGCGGAAAGATGAGCAGTTCTTC
NA	TRBJ1-2	NA	TRBV28	CASSLGGSNYGYTF	TGTGCCAGCAGTTTAGGAGGGAGTAACTATGGCTACACCTTC
NA	TRBJ1-2	NA	TRBV5-1	CASSLEGLAGNGYIF	TGCGCCAGCAGCTTGGAAGGATTGGCGGGGAATGGCTACATCTTC
TRBD2	TRBJ2-3	NA	TRBV4-1	CASSLLRGPGTSGSGDTQYF	TGCGCCAGCAGCCTCCTTAGGGGCCCCGGGACTAGCGGGAGCGGAGATACGCAGTATTTT
TRBD2	TRBJ2-5	NA	TRBV7-9	CASSALGLDEFQETQYF	TGTGCCAGCAGCGCCCTGGGACTAGACGAATTCCAAGAGACCCAGTACTTC
TRBD2	TRBJ2-5	NA	TRBV18	CASSPLPTSGQETQYF	TGTGCCAGCTCACCTCTACCGACTAGCGGACAAGAGACCCAGTACTTC
NA	TRBJ2-7	NA	TRBV28	CASIAGSSYEQYF	TGTGCCAGCATTGCGGGTAGCTCCTACGAGCAGTACTTC
NA	TRBJ2-7	NA	TRBV21-1	CASSKVGSSRGEQYF	TGTGCCAGCAGCAAAGTGGGCAGTTCCAGGGGCGAGCAGTACTTC
NA	TRBJ2-3	NA	TRBV7-3	CASSLLSGRRDTQYF	TGTGCCAGCAGCTTACTTAGCGGTAGGCGAGATACGCAGTATTTT
TRBD2	TRBJ2-3	NA	TRBV30	CAWTMGLAGVRRDTQYF	TGTGCCTGGACTATGGGGCTAGCGGGAGTCAGGAGGGATACGCAGTATTTT
NA	TRBJ2-7	NA	TRBV5-4	CASSLYRAKYEQYF	TGTGCCAGCAGCTTGTACAGGGCAAAATACGAGCAGTACTTC
TRBD2	TRBJ2-7	NA	TRBV4-1	CASSQDITSGSGYEQYF	TGCGCCAGCAGCCAAGATATTACTAGCGGGAGCGGGTACGAGCAGTACTTC
NA	TRBJ2-1	NA	TRBV2	CASRVTPSSYNEQFF	TGTGCCAGCAGGGTCACTCCGAGCTCCTACAATGAGCAGTTCTTC
NA	TRBJ1-1	NA	TRBV5-1	CASSLDGARDTEAFF	TGCGCCAGCAGCTTGGATGGGGCTCGGGACACTGAAGCTTTCTTT
NA	TRBJ2-7	NA	TRBV5-1	CASSSPRAGPHYEQYF	TGCGCCAGCAGCTCCCCGAGGGCGGGGCCCCACTACGAGCAGTACTTC
TRBD2	TRBJ2-7	NA	TRBV11-2	CASSYGTSGTLYEQYF	TGTGCCAGCAGCTACGGGACTAGCGGGACCCTATACGAGCAGTACTTC
NA	TRBJ1-1	NA	TRBV5-1	CASSLVLVSSGEDFWNTEAFF	TGCGCCAGCAGCTTGGTTTTGGTATCATCGGGGGAGGATTTTTGGAACACTGAAGCTTTCTTT
NA	TRBJ2-4	once	TRBV29-1	CSVHSLAKNIQYF	TGCAGCGTACACAGTCTAGCCAAAAACATTCAGTACTTC
NA	TRBJ1-3	few	TRBV10-3	CAILETGIGNTIYF	TGTGCCATCTTAGAAACAGGGATCGGAAACACCATATATTTT
NA	TRBJ1-5	once	TRBV12-5	CASGDRNSNQPQHF	TGTGCTAGTGGTGACAGGAATAGCAATCAGCCCCAGCATTTT
NA	TRBJ1-1	NA	TRBV18	CASSPRADMNTEAFF	TGTGCCAGCTCACCACGAGCAGACATGAACACTGAAGCTTTCTTT